A few counts support the clone carrying this T cell receptor beta chain. One junction end disagrees with the germline gene, perhaps due to a read error. The data belong to a study of blood T cells in healthy people across ages. The second PCR ran about 6 to 12 cycles with a sample-barcoded 5' primer and J-beta primers. The template-switch adaptor was a 5' adaptor with 12 random nucleotides. It tagged each cDNA molecule. TCRdb reprocessed the 5' RACE reads via MiXCR and lists one record per CDR3 protein. The repertoire consists of approximately 760,000 distinct CDR3 sequences, with roughly 25% occurring once and the leading ten covering more than 8.5%. CDR3 length: 15 amino acids. Per the germline V gene, CDR1 is SGHRS and CDR2 is YFSETQ. The same sample was also used in a study of T cells of mothers and their children. That work contributes: cDNA synthesis used all extracted RNA, about 1.5 ug per 15 ul. Random nucleotides (2-4) and sample barcodes were added by the M1S primer used in the second PCR.

The chain couples TRBV5-1 to TRBJ2-7; TRBD2 agrees at 7 bases. This TCR derives from a boy younger than 18 in good health. The sample was blood. CDR3 sequence reads: CASSLGGTAAYEQYF. In DNA form, the CDR3 reads TGTGCCAGCAGTCTCGGGGGGACTGCTGCCTACGAGCAGTACTTC.